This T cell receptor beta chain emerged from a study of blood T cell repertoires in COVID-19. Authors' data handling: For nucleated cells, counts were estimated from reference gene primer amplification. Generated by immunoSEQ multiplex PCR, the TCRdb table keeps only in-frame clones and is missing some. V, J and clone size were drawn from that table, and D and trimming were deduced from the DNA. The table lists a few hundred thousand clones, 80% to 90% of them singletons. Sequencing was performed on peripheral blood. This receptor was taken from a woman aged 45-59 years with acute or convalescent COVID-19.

The CDR3, as DNA: TGCAGTGCTAGTCCCAGGGGCCGGTCAACTAATGAAAAACTGTTTTTT. It translates to CSASPRGRSTNEKLFF. The chain recombines TRBV20-1 with TRBJ1-4; maybe TRBD1 (6 bases). The CDR3 runs to 16 residues. V lost 3 bases to trimming and J lost 0 bases, with 14 bases between them. The V gene's germline CDR1 is DFQATT and CDR2 SNEGSKA (reference sequence).